This TCR beta chain stems from a study of a mutant IDH1 vaccine in newly diagnosed glioma. Time point here: baseline, week 1 (first vaccination visit). This sample's treatment: pre-vaccination baseline after standard-of-care therapy. Assay: immunoSEQ multiplex PCR; the TCRdb copy retains only in-frame clones and omits some. The table includes tens of thousands of clones, 60% to 85% detected once. This clone has just a few counts. V lost 3 bases to trimming and J lost 1 base, with 6 bases between them. Germline-derived CDR1 and CDR2 are ENHRY and SYGVKD. CDR3 size: 13 residues. J is TRBJ1-1 and V is TRBV10-3; D unresolved. The sample was PBMCs, taken from a glioma patient treated with radiotherapy, temozolomide or both. This clonotype was obtained from a woman aged 40 to 50 with glioma. CDR3 DNA sequence: TGTGCCATCAGTGATTTAGAGAACACTGAAGCTTTCTTT. The encoded protein is CAISDLENTEAFF.